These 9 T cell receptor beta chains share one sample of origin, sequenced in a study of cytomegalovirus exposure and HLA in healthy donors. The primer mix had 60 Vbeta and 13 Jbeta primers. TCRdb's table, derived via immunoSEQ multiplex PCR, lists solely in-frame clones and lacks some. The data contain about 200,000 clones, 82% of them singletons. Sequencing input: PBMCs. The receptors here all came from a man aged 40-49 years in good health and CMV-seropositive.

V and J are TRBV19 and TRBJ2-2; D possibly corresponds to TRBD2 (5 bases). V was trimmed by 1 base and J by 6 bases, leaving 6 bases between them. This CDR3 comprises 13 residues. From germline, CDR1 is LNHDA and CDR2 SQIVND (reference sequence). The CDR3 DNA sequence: TGTGCCAGTAGTATAGGCGGGTCCGGGGAGCTGTTTTTT. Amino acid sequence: CASSIGGSGELFF.

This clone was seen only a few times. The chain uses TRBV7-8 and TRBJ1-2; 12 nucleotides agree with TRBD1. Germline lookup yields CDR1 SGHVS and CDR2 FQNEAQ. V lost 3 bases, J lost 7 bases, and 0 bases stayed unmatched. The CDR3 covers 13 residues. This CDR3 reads CASSLGQGAGYTF. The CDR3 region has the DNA TGTGCCAGCAGCTTGGGACAGGGGGCTGGCTACACCTTC.

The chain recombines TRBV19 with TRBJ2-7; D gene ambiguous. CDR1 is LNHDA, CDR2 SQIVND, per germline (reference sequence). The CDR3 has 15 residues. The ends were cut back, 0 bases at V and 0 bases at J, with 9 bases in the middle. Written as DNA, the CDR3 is TGTGCCAGTAGTATAGAGGGCCTTAGCTCCTACGAGCAGTACTTC. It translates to CASSIEGLSSYEQYF.

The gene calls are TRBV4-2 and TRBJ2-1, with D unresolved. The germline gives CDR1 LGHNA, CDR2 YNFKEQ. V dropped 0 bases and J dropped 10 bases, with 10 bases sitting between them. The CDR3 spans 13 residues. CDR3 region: CASSQDLALEQFF. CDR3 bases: TGTGCCAGCAGCCAAGATTTGGCTCTCGAGCAGTTCTTC.

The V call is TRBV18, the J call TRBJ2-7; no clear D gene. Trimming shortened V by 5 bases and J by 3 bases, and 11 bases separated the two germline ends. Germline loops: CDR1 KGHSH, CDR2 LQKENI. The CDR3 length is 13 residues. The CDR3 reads CASSTNTDYEQYV. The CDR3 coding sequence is TGTGCCAGCTCAACAAACACAGACTACGAGCAGTACGTC.

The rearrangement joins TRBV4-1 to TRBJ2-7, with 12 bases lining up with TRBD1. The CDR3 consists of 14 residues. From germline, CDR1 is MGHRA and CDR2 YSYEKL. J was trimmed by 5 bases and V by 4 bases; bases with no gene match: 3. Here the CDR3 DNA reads TGCGCCAGCAGCCTCCGGGACAGGGGGCACGAGCAGTACTTC. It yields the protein CASSLRDRGHEQYF.

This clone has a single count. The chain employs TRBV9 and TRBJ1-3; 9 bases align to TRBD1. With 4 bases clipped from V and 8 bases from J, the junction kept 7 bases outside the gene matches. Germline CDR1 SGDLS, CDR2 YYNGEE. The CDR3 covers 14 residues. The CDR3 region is CASSPSRQGDTIYF. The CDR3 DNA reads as TGTGCCAGCAGCCCCTCGAGACAGGGGGACACCATATATTTT.

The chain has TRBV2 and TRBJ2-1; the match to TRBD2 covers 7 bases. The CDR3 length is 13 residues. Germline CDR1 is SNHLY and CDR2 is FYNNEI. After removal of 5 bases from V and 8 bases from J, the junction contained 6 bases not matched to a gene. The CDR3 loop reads CASSSPTSDEQFF. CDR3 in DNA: TGTGCCAGCAGTTCTCCAACTAGCGATGAGCAGTTCTTC.

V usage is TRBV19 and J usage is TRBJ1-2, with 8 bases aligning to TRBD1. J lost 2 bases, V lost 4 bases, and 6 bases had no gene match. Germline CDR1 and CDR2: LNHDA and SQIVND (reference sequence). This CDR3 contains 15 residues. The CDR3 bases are TGTGCCAGTAGTACACAGGGGGGACTCAACTATGGCTACACCTTC. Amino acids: CASSTQGGLNYGYTF.